The sequence of this TCR beta chain was determined in a study of cytomegalovirus exposure and HLA in healthy donors. Trimming removed 6 bases from V and 3 bases from J, with 14 bases in between. The CDR3 extends over 14 amino acids. CDR1 SGHTA and CDR2 FQGNSA come from the germline V gene. Study-level results: A later analysis found most CMV-associated TCR beta chains apparently HLA-restricted. Later analysis identified a missense DCLRE1C variant that was linked to TCR beta V- and J-gene trimming. Reports described diagnosis of cytomegalovirus status by the classifier as highly specific and sensitive.

This clone has a handful of counts. Its antigen is still unknown. 60 Vbeta and 13 Jbeta primers were used in PCR. Some clones are missing from TCRdb's copy, which holds only in-frame ones; the method was immunoSEQ multiplex PCR. The data contain some 160,000 clones, roughly four fifths of them singletons. The rearrangement uses TRBV7-2 and TRBJ1-1; possible D gene TRBD1, 5 bases. The sequence was obtained from a man between 35 and 55 years old in good health and CMV-seronegative. The sequenced sample was PBMCs. The CDR3 nucleotides are TGTGCCAGCAGTCCTAGTTGGGGGGACACTGAAGCTTTCTTT. Protein sequence: CASSPSWGDTEAFF.